The 5 T cell receptor beta chains below were found in one sample sequenced in a study of cytomegalovirus exposure and HLA in healthy donors. Both 60 Vbeta primers and 13 Jbeta primers went into the PCR. Clones were read by immunoSEQ multiplex PCR, and TCRdb kept only the in-frame ones, dropping some. The sample includes roughly 60,000 clones, roughly 84% seen only once; the top ten take 4.3%. Sequencing input: PBMCs. The origin of the receptors is a young man in good health and CMV-seronegative.

The chain is built from TRBV27 and TRBJ2-7, with TRBD2 identical over 9 bases. The V and J ends lost 5 bases and 3 bases, in that order; junction bases with no gene match: 14. This CDR3 region has 17 residues. From germline, CDR1 is MNHEY and CDR2 SMNVEV (reference sequence). CDR3 sequence (DNA): TGTGCCAGCAGTACCTTGACACCTAGACTAGCGGACTACGAGCAGTACTTC. As protein: CASSTLTPRLADYEQYF.

The V call is TRBV6-5, the J call TRBJ1-3; D not certain. Germline CDR1 and CDR2: MNHEY and SVGAGI. The V and J ends lost 5 bases and 0 bases respectively, with 11 bases between them. The CDR3 consists of 15 residues. Here the CDR3 reads CASSPPYSSGNTIYF. CDR3 bases: TGTGCCAGCAGTCCACCTTACAGCTCTGGAAACACCATATATTTT.

The chain combines TRBV2 with TRBJ1-5; the D is unclear. CDR1 is SNHLY and CDR2 is FYNNEI in the germline V gene. V was trimmed by 4 bases and J by 1 base, leaving 8 bases between them. CDR3 length: 14 residues. CDR3: CASSVGRSNQPQHF. CDR3 in DNA: TGTGCCAGCAGTGTAGGCAGGAGCAATCAGCCCCAGCATTTT.

The chain combines TRBV2 with TRBJ2-7, with a possible D match to TRBD1 (6 bases). Germline lookup yields CDR1 SNHLY and CDR2 FYNNEI. Trimming stripped 5 bases from V and 5 bases from J, with 19 bases between. This CDR3 contains 15 residues. The CDR3 sequence: CASSTRAGATNEQYF. CDR3 bases: TGTGCCAGCAGTACCCGGGCAGGGGCGACGAACGAGCAGTACTTC.

The chain carries TRBV5-1 and TRBJ2-7; 8 nucleotides line up with TRBD2. The germline CDR1 and CDR2 sequences are SGHRS and YFSETQ. The CDR3 is made up of 15 amino acids. The J segment lost 6 bases and the V segment lost 6 bases, leaving 14 bases of the junction unmatched. CDR3 protein: CASTHSGDPVGEQYF. Here the CDR3 DNA reads TGCGCCAGCACCCATAGCGGGGATCCTGTGGGCGAGCAGTACTTC.